Listed below are T cell receptor beta chains from one sample, sequenced in a study of beta chain features in type 1 diabetes. Profiling relied on immunoSEQ multiplex PCR, and the TCRdb table lists in-frame clones only, not all of them. The sample yields about 930,000 clones, roughly a sixth seen once. Sequenced material: naive CD4+ T cells from blood. Receptors were obtained from a young woman in good health. The CDR3 runs from the conserved cysteine through the conserved F or W. A D gene is named only where the DNA matches it firmly. Clone size is not always given. Where it is, it says once, few, many or a class for expanded clones.

J | V | size | D | CDR3 | DNA
TRBJ2-3 | TRBV28 | few | - | CASGHGVMETDTQYF | TGTGCCAGCGGACACGGGGTTATGGAAACAGATACGCAGTATTTT
TRBJ1-4 | TRBV29-1 | - | - | CSVRGGEKLFF | TGCAGCGTTCGGGGAGGTGAAAAACTGTTTTTT
TRBJ1-1 | TRBV15 | few | TRBD1 | CATSRDRGQGAIDTEAFF | TGTGCCACCAGCAGAGATAGAGGACAGGGGGCGATCGACACTGAAGCTTTCTTT
TRBJ1-4 | TRBV5-4 | few | TRBD1 | CASRRQGANEKLFF | TGTGCCAGCAGACGACAGGGGGCGAATGAAAAACTGTTTTTT
TRBJ2-5 | TRBV7-2 | - | - | CASSFQGTGASQETQYF | TGTGCCAGCAGCTTCCAGGGTACGGGGGCCTCCCAAGAGACCCAGTACTTC
TRBJ2-2 | TRBV4-2 | - | - | CASSQRLAGTGELFF | TGTGCCAGCAGCCAACGGCTAGCTGGTACCGGGGAGCTGTTTTTT
TRBJ2-7 | TRBV18 | few | - | CASSSTDSRRGEQYF | TGTGCCAGCTCATCGACGGACTCCCGTCGGGGCGAGCAGTACTTC
TRBJ1-2 | TRBV28 | few | TRBD1 | CASGDRANYGYTF | TGTGCCAGCGGGGACAGGGCGAACTATGGCTACACCTTC
TRBJ2-7 | TRBV7-2 | few | - | CASRQQGYEQYF | TGTGCCAGCAGACAACAAGGGTACGAGCAGTACTTC
TRBJ2-3 | TRBV7-9 | few | TRBD1 | CASSSWGQSTDTQYF | TGTGCCAGCAGCTCGTGGGGACAGAGCACAGATACGCAGTATTTT
TRBJ2-1 | TRBV5-1 | few | - | CASSLVVGVDEQFF | TGCGCCAGCAGCTTGGTAGTAGGGGTGGATGAGCAGTTCTTC
TRBJ2-3 | TRBV7-3 | - | - | CASSLEFTDTQYF | TGTGCCAGCAGCTTAGAGTTCACAGATACGCAGTATTTT
TRBJ2-2 | TRBV5-1 | few | TRBD2 | CASSHTSGISNTGELFF | TGCGCCAGCAGCCATACTAGCGGGATATCCAACACCGGGGAGCTGTTTTTT
TRBJ2-3 | TRBV6-5 | few | - | CASSRAATPDTQYF | TGTGCCAGCAGTAGGGCTGCTACACCAGATACGCAGTATTTT
TRBJ2-7 | TRBV5-6 | few | - | CASSVNYEQYF | TGTGCCAGCAGCGTAAACTACGAGCAGTACTTC
TRBJ2-5 | TRBV7-2 | few | - | CASSLGQGETQYF | TGTGCCAGCAGCTTAGGGCAGGGCGAGACCCAGTACTTC
TRBJ2-1 | TRBV7-2 | - | - | CASSLGDLPHNEQFF | TGTGCCAGCAGCTTAGGGGACTTGCCACACAATGAGCAGTTCTTC
TRBJ1-1 | TRBV28 | few | - | CASMLGTNTEAFF | TGTGCCAGCATGTTGGGCACGAACACTGAAGCTTTCTTT
TRBJ2-1 | TRBV7-2 | - | TRBD1 | CASSPTGNSYNEQFF | TGTGCCAGCAGCCCGACAGGGAACAGCTACAATGAGCAGTTCTTC
TRBJ2-1 | TRBV18 | few | - | CASSPTLSGNEQFF | TGTGCCAGCTCACCGACCCTCTCCGGCAATGAGCAGTTCTTC
TRBJ2-7 | TRBV27 | - | - | CASSLRQGSYEQYF | TGTGCCAGCAGTCTGCGGCAGGGCTCCTACGAGCAGTACTTC
TRBJ2-7 | TRBV7-2 | few | TRBD2 | CASSLVPGGYEQYF | TGTGCCAGCAGCTTAGTTCCGGGGGGCTACGAGCAGTACTTC